This entry lists 26 T cell receptor beta chains sequenced from one sample in a study of molecular identifiers for immune sequencing clone quantification. Each CDR3 protein is one row after TCRdb ran MiXCR on the PCR reads. The sample holds 7,500 to 9,500 distinct CDR3 sequences, over 13% seen once. Sample: naive CD8+ T cells from blood, with Jurkat cell RNA spiked in. Described subset: FACS-sorted CD8+CD4-CCR7+CD45RA+ naive T cells. Receptor source: a human donor in good health. Some libraries in this study had Jurkat cell RNA spiked in.

This clonotype is deemed medium-sized (0.01 to 0.1%). This chain links TRBV19 with TRBJ1-5, with TRBD1 as a possible D gene (5 bases). V lost 1 base to trimming and J lost 0 bases, with 13 bases between them. This CDR3 has 17 residues. The germline V gene has CDR1 LNHDA and CDR2 SQIVND (reference sequence). CDR3 sequence (DNA): TGTGCCAGTAGTATAGTTTCAGGGCTCTATAGCAATCAGCCCCAGCATTTT. Translated, it gives CASSIVSGLYSNQPQHF.

A remark on this clonotype: A read error is possible here, since a much larger clone lies one base away. The CDR3 spells CASRPLAGSTDTQYF. The CDR3 DNA is TGTGCCAGCAGGCCACTAGCGGGGAGCACAGATACGCAGTATTTT. This rearrangement joins TRBV11-2 to TRBJ2-3; 10 positions match TRBD2. The length of the CDR3 is 15 residues. J lost 0 bases, V lost 6 bases, and 3 bases had no gene match. The germline V gene encodes CDR1 SGHAT and CDR2 FQNNGV.

This clonotype is medium-sized (0.01 to 0.1%). V usage is TRBV27 and J usage is TRBJ2-3, with TRBD2 matching over 13 bases. The CDR3 runs to 16 residues. Germline V gene sequence: CDR1 MNHEY, CDR2 SMNVEV (reference sequence). The V gene end was trimmed by 6 bases and the J gene end by 3 bases; junction bases not matched to a gene: 6. CDR3 nucleotide sequence: TGTGCCAGCAGCCAACTAGCGGGAGGGCCGACAGATACGCAGTATTTT. Its translation: CASSQLAGGPTDTQYF.

Regarding this clonotype: A read error may explain this, as a much larger clone is one base away. The chain links TRBV24-1 to TRBJ2-1; TRBD1 or TRBD2 may be the D gene (5 bases each). The CDR3 runs to 15 residues. Germline loops: CDR1 KGHDR, CDR2 SFDVKD. The germline V and J ends were trimmed by 4 bases and 3 bases, with 12 bases remaining between them. The CDR3 loop reads CATSEGRGDYNEQFF. CDR3 bases: TGTGCCACCAGTGAAGGACGGGGCGACTACAATGAGCAGTTCTTC.

This clonotype is classed as medium-sized. V and J are TRBV19 and TRBJ2-3, with 10 bases fitting TRBD1. Losses at the gene ends were 5 bases for V and 1 base for J; bases not matched to a gene: 12. The V gene's germline CDR1 is LNHDA and CDR2 SQIVND (reference sequence). The CDR3 covers 18 residues. CDR3 sequence (DNA): TGTGCCAGTAGTCTGACAGGGGGCCTAATCTACGGCACAGATACGCAGTATTTT. Protein sequence: CASSLTGGLIYGTDTQYF.

By its share, this clonotype is medium-sized. This chain uses TRBV7-9 with TRBJ1-1, with D unclear. The CDR3 contains 17 residues. Germline V lookup: CDR1 SEHNR, CDR2 FQNEAQ (reference sequence). Trimming pared 3 bases from V and 0 bases from J, leaving 17 bases between. In DNA, the CDR3 is TGTGCCAGCAGCTTCGCAGGACTTTCTGGCATGAACACTGAAGCTTTCTTT. This translates into CASSFAGLSGMNTEAFF.

This clonotype came up a few times. CDR3 sequence (DNA): TGTGCCAGCAGTCATCCGTGGGGGAACACCGGGGAGCTGTTTTTT. Translating it yields CASSHPWGNTGELFF. The chain uses TRBV7-9 and TRBJ2-2; D ambiguous. Germline CDR1 is SEHNR and CDR2 is FQNEAQ (reference sequence). V was clipped by 6 bases and J by 1 base, with 12 bases between them. This CDR3 region has 15 residues.

This clonotype was seen at least ten times. This chain connects TRBV3-1 to TRBJ2-7; weak D call: TRBD1 (6 bases). Trimming shortened V by 3 bases and J by 0 bases, and 15 bases separated the two germline ends. Germline CDR1 is LGHDT and CDR2 is YNNKEL (reference sequence). There are 16 residues in the CDR3. CDR3 residues: CASSQPPGHGSYEQYF. CDR3 nucleotides: TGTGCCAGCAGCCAGCCTCCGGGACACGGCTCCTACGAGCAGTACTTC.

This clonotype came up many times. The genes are TRBV6-5 and TRBJ2-1, with 12 bases aligning to TRBD2. V lost 7 bases to trimming and J lost 3 bases; unmatched junction nucleotides: 4. The germline V gene encodes CDR1 MNHEY and CDR2 SVGAGI. The CDR3 extends over 15 amino acids. CDR3 nucleotide sequence: TGTGCCAGCACACAACTAGCGGGAGGCTACAATGAGCAGTTCTTC. As protein: CASTQLAGGYNEQFF.

Within the sample, this clonotype is medium-sized (0.01 to 0.1%). The chain carries TRBV7-6 and TRBJ2-5; D is possibly TRBD1 or TRBD2 (5 bases each). Germline lookup yields CDR1 SGHVS and CDR2 FNYEAQ. Trimming stripped 5 bases from V and 5 bases from J, with 15 bases between. The CDR3 is 14 residues long. The CDR3 sequence: CASSLDWGGETQYF. The DNA of the CDR3 is TGTGCCAGCAGCCTGGACTGGGGCGGGGAGACCCAGTACTTC. Full variable domain (remainder filled in from reference TRBV7-6 and TRBJ2-5): GAGVSQSPRYKVTKRGQDVALRCDPISGHVSLYWYRQALGQGPEFLTYFNYEAQQDKSGLPNDRFSAERPEGSISTLTIQRTEQRDSAMYRCASSLDWGGETQYFGPGTRLLVL.

This clonotype is classed as medium-sized. The chain is built from TRBV4-1 and TRBJ1-4; 10 bases map to TRBD1. Trimming cost V 3 bases and J 12 bases; bases outside gene matches: 10. Germline lookup yields CDR1 MGHRA and CDR2 YSYEKL. CDR3 length: 15 residues. The CDR3 is CASSQVGTGVWELFF. For the CDR3, the DNA is TGCGCCAGCAGCCAGGTTGGGACAGGGGTTTGGGAACTGTTTTTT.

The sample holds many counts of this clonotype. The rearrangement uses TRBV7-9 and TRBJ1-1; possibly TRBD1 for D (6 bases). Germline assignment: CDR1 SEHNR and CDR2 FQNEAQ (reference sequence). Trimming pared 6 bases from V and 4 bases from J, leaving 9 bases between. This CDR3 region has 12 residues. CDR3 in amino acids: CASRETGTEAFF. CDR3 nucleotide sequence: TGTGCCAGCAGGGAGACAGGCACTGAAGCTTTCTTT.

By share of the sample, this clonotype is medium-sized. V usage is TRBV7-9 and J usage is TRBJ1-1; weak D call: TRBD1 (5 bases). V shed 5 bases and J shed 3 bases, with 22 bases lying between them. Germline V gene lookup returns CDR1 SEHNR and CDR2 FQNEAQ (reference sequence). The CDR3 has 17 residues. CDR3 sequence (DNA): TGTGCCAGCAGCCGAGCCGGGACGACGCCGGGTCACACTGAAGCTTTCTTT. Amino acid sequence: CASSRAGTTPGHTEAFF.

By share, this clonotype ranks as medium-sized (0.01 to 0.1%). The chain employs TRBV27 and TRBJ2-1; no clear D. Germline CDR1 reads MNHEY; CDR2 reads SMNVEV (reference sequence). This CDR3 is 15 amino acids long. Trimming left V 0 bases short and J 5 bases short, with 11 bases between. The CDR3 DNA reads as TGTGCCAGCAGTTTATCGCTCGGAAATCACAATGAGCAGTTCTTC. It codes for CASSLSLGNHNEQFF.

This clonotype is medium-sized. J is TRBJ1-4 and V is TRBV7-9; D possibly corresponds to TRBD1 (6 bases). V was cut by 5 bases and J by 0 bases, with 13 bases left in between. Germline CDR1 reads SEHNR; CDR2 reads FQNEAQ (reference sequence). The CDR3 is made up of 16 amino acids. The DNA for the CDR3 is TGTGCCAGCAGCCCGGGACAAACGGCAACTAATGAAAAACTGTTTTTT. Translation gives CASSPGQTATNEKLFF.

This clonotype appeared many times. The CDR3 DNA is TGCGCCAGCAGTCAATCCTACGGGGGGAACAATCAGCCCCAGCATTTT. Translating gives CASSQSYGGNNQPQHF. The chain recombines TRBV23-1 with TRBJ1-5; D may be TRBD1 (5 bases). TRBV23-1 is designated an ORF whose function remains uncertain. The V end lost 0 bases, the J end lost 3 bases, and 12 bases lay between the germline ends. The CDR3 has 16 residues.

This clonotype was counted ten times or more. The chain recombines TRBV5-4 with TRBJ2-3; D is unresolved. Deletions cut 4 bases from V and 4 bases from J, with 7 bases between. CDR3 length: 12 residues. The germline gives CDR1 SGHNT, CDR2 YYREEE (reference sequence). CDR3 sequence (DNA): TGTGCCAGCAGCGTTACCTCAGATACGCAGTATTTT. Translated: CASSVTSDTQYF.

By share, this clonotype counts as medium-sized. The chain has TRBV7-9 and TRBJ1-4; the D is unclear. The CDR3 runs to 15 residues. Germline V CDR1 and CDR2: SEHNR, FQNEAQ (reference sequence). V was pared by 5 bases and J by 4 bases, with 14 bases between. The CDR3 region has the DNA TGTGCCAGCAGCCCAAGTGACGGATTTAATGAAAAACTGTTTTTT. Its translation is CASSPSDGFNEKLFF.

By share, this clonotype counts as medium-sized. The CDR3 DNA reads TGTGCCAGCAGCCAAGATAGCGGGACTAGCGGGATAGATACGCAGTATTTT. Translating gives CASSQDSGTSGIDTQYF. The chain joins TRBV4-2 to TRBJ2-3; the match to TRBD2 covers 13 bases. Germline CDR1 and CDR2: LGHNA and YNFKEQ. The junction had 5 bases not matched to a gene; V was cut back by 0 bases and J by 5 bases. The CDR3 loop spans 17 amino acids.

This sequence joins TRBV12-3 or TRBV12-4 and TRBJ2-7; D is unclear. V was clipped by 1 base and J by 8 bases, with 9 bases between them. CDR3 length equals 12 residues. This CDR3 reads CASSLDSLQQYF. CDR3 coding DNA: TGTGCCAGCAGTTTAGACAGCTTACAGCAGTACTTC.

This clonotype was counted at least ten times. V gene TRBV12-5 combines with J gene TRBJ2-7; D is unresolved. Germline V CDR1 and CDR2: LGHNT, FRNRAP. The CDR3 is made up of 13 amino acids. The ends were cut back, 7 bases at V and 0 bases at J, with 10 bases in the middle. The CDR3: CASAHGVSYEQYF. The DNA for the CDR3 is TGTGCTAGTGCCCATGGCGTCTCCTACGAGCAGTACTTC.

This clonotype was picked up many times. V gene TRBV9 combines with J gene TRBJ2-1; 10 bases are shared with TRBD1. The CDR3 sequence is 16 residues long. Germline CDR1 SGDLS, CDR2 YYNGEE. The ends lost 1 base at V and 4 bases at J; junction bases unmatched: 5. The CDR3 sequence is CASSVPPGQGYNEQFF. CDR3 bases: TGTGCCAGCAGCGTACCCCCGGGACAGGGGTACAATGAGCAGTTCTTC.

Points on this clonotype: Sequence at one end of the junction differs from germline and may be a read error. This CDR3 reads CASSPRKTSGGDTDTQYF. The CDR3 region has the DNA TGTGCCAGCAGCCCACGAAAGACTAGCGGGGGAGACACAGATACGCAGTATTTT. J is TRBJ2-3 and V is TRBV5-1; 12 bases match TRBD2. Germline V gene lookup returns CDR1 SGHRS and CDR2 YFSETQ. This CDR3 has 18 amino acids. The variable domain in full, with the rest retrieved from reference TRBV5-1 and TRBJ2-3, is KAGVTQTPRYLIKTRGQQVTLSCSPISGHRSVSWYQQTPGQGLQFLFEYFSETQRNKGNFPGRFSGRQFSNSRSEMNVSTLELGDSALYLCASSPRKTSGGDTDTQYFGPGTRLTVL.

By sample share, this clonotype is medium-sized (0.01 to 0.1%). The chain is built from TRBV19 and TRBJ1-1; 8 bases map to TRBD1. This CDR3 comprises 13 residues. The germline V gene encodes CDR1 LNHDA and CDR2 SQIVND (reference sequence). J lost 4 bases, V lost 5 bases, and 3 bases had no gene match. The CDR3 bases are TGTGCCAGTAGTCCGACAGGGGCCACTGAAGCTTTCTTT. It encodes CASSPTGATEAFF.

Points on this clonotype: A much larger clone differs by one base, so this may be a read error. The chain joins TRBV19 to TRBJ2-7, with D unclear. Germline lookup yields CDR1 LNHDA and CDR2 SQIVND (reference sequence). The CDR3 is made up of 13 amino acids. The CDR3 region has the DNA TGTGCCAGTAGTATCGGCGCCCCGGGCGAGCAGCACTTC. Amino acid sequence: CASSIGAPGEQHF.

This clonotype is medium-sized (0.01 to 0.1%) within its sample. The chain joins TRBV19 to TRBJ1-1, with D hard to call. The ends were cut back, 7 bases at V and 1 base at J, with 10 bases in the middle. From germline, CDR1 is LNHDA and CDR2 SQIVND (reference sequence). The CDR3 length is 13 residues. DNA of the CDR3: TGTGCCAGTACCCTGAAACCGAACACTGAAGCTTTCTTT. Amino acids: CASTLKPNTEAFF. Supplemented by reference TRBV19 and TRBJ1-1, the full variable domain reads DGGITQSPKYLFRKEGQNVTLSCEQNLNHDAMYWYRQDPGQGLRLIYYSQIVNDFQKGDIAEGYSVSREKKESFPLTVTSAQKNPTAFYLCASTLKPNTEAFFGQGTRLTVV.